These 5 T cell receptor beta chains came from one sample sequenced in a study of CD8 T cells in ankylosing spondylitis. One entry per CDR3 protein results from TCRdb running MiXCR on the 5' RACE reads. The data contain just over 300,000 distinct CDR3 sequences, less than 25% of them singletons. Sequencing was carried out using blood, either unsorted or a sorted T cell fraction (not recorded which). The receptors were gathered from a female donor with ankylosing spondylitis or in good health (not recorded which).

This clonotype has at least ten counts. This chain connects TRBV6-2 or TRBV6-3 to TRBJ1-5; D is undetermined. Trimming took 8 bases from V and 0 from J, leaving 11 bases between them. CDR1 is MNHEY, CDR2 SVGEGT, per germline. This CDR3 comprises 14 residues. Here the CDR3 DNA reads TGTGCCAGCCGGGGATCCTATAGCAATCAGCCCCAGCATTTT. Translation: CASRGSYSNQPQHF.

CDR3 sequence reads: CASTREGGELFF. The CDR3 coding sequence is TGTGCCAGCACCCGAGAGGGCGGGGAGCTGTTTTTT. The J gene is TRBJ2-2, the V gene TRBV9; a possible D gene is TRBD2 (5 bases). Germline V gene lookup returns CDR1 SGDLS and CDR2 YYNGEE. This CDR3 spans 12 amino acids. Trimming removed 6 bases from V and 7 bases from J, with 10 bases in between.

This rearrangement joins TRBV12-3 or TRBV12-4 to TRBJ1-5; D may be TRBD1 (6 bases). This CDR3 has 14 residues. Trimming cost V 3 bases and J 3 bases, with 9 bases left between them. The CDR3 DNA reads TGTGCCAGCAGTTTTGGACAGCTCAATCAGCCCCAGCATTTT. Translation: CASSFGQLNQPQHF.

The genes are TRBV6-1 and TRBJ2-5; D could derive from TRBD1 or TRBD2 (5 bases each). This CDR3 is 15 amino acids long. CDR1 and CDR2 from the germline V gene are MNHNS and SASEGT. The germline V and J ends were trimmed by 5 bases and 5 bases, with 18 bases remaining between them. The CDR3, as DNA: TGTGCCAGCAGTAGCCGCCTCCGACAGCGGGAGACCCAGTACTTC. It translates to CASSSRLRQRETQYF.

This clonotype was observed many times. The V call is TRBV29-1, the J call TRBJ1-2; weak D call: TRBD1 (5 bases). V was trimmed by 5 bases and J by 1 base, leaving 11 bases between them. The CDR3 has 13 amino acids. The germline V gene has CDR1 SQVTM and CDR2 ANQGSEA. The CDR3 DNA reads TGCAGCGTTTCGCAGGGAAGTAACTATGGCTACACCTTC. As protein: CSVSQGSNYGYTF. Full variable domain (remainder filled in from reference TRBV29-1 and TRBJ1-2): SAVISQKPSRDICQRGTSLTIQCQVDSQVTMMFWYRQQPGQSLTLIATANQGSEATYESGFVIDKFPISRPNLTFSTLTVSNMSPEDSSIYLCSVSQGSNYGYTFGSGTRLTVV.